This T cell receptor (beta chain) emerged from a study of CXCR3-negative and CXCR3-positive naive CD8 T cells. The study sorted every CD8+ T cell subset in triplicate at about 270,000 cells each. The authors made the TRB cDNA libraries by 5' RACE using UMI labels. One entry per CDR3 protein, without DNA, is what TCRdb gives after re-calling the 5' RACE reads. The specimen's table records about 98,000 distinct CDR3 sequences. CDR3 length: 15 amino acids. In germline, CDR1 is MGHDK, CDR2 SYGVNS. Remarks on this clonotype: The target antigen is unknown.

General study points: Relative to CXCR3-negative naive cells, CXCR3-positive naive cells had more hydrophobic TRB CDR3s.

This clonotype was obtained from a human donor in good health. Some clones in this sample may be carry-over from other donors' samples. Sequenced: naive CXCR3+ CD8+ T cells from blood. As to subset: CD45RO-CCR7+CD27+CD95- naive CD8+ T cells expressing CXCR3 (TNR3+). V is TRBV25-1 and J is TRBJ2-1. The CDR3 reads CASSKFTISYNEQFF.